This T cell receptor (beta chain) was obtained from a study of cytotoxic CD8 clonotypes in ibrutinib-treated CLL. The method was immunoSEQ multiplex PCR; TCRdb's version includes in-frame clones alone and lacks a portion of them. The sample contains 140,000 to 150,000 clones, 75% to 80% of which appear only once. The CDR3 contains 15 residues. Looked up from germline, CDR1 is LGHNA and CDR2 is YSLEER. V lost 4 bases and J 0 bases, leaving 10 bases between the germline ends. The V and J genes are TRBV4-3 and TRBJ2-1, with no clear D. The receptor's source is a human donor with chronic lymphocytic leukemia. This specimen consisted of PBMCs, obtained after 24 months of ibrutinib treatment. The CDR3 DNA reads TGCGCCAGCAGCCCCCGACTTAGCTCCTACAATGAGCAGTTCTTC. Translating it yields CASSPRLSSYNEQFF.